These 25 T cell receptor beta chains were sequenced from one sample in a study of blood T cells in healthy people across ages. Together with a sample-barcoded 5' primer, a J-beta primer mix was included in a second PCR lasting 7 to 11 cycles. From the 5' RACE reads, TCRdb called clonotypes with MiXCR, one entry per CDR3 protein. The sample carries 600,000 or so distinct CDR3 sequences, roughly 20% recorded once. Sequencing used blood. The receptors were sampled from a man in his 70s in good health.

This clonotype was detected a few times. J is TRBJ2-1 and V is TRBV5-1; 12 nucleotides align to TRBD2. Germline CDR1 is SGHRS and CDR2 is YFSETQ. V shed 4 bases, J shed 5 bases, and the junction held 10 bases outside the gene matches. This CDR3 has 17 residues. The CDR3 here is CASSKTSGRPTNNEQFF. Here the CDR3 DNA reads TGCGCCAGCAGCAAAACTAGCGGGAGGCCCACAAACAATGAGCAGTTCTTC.

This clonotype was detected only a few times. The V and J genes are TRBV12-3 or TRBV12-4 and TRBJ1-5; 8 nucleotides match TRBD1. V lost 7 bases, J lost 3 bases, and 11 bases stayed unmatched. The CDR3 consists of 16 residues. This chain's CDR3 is CASMLRDRRSNQPQHF. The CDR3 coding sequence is TGTGCCAGCATGTTGCGGGACAGGCGCTCCAATCAGCCCCAGCATTTT.

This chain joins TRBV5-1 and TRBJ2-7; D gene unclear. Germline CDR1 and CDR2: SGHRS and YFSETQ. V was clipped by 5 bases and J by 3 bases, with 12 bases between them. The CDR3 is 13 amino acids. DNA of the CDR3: TGCGCCAGCAGTGCCAGCTCGGGCTACGAGCAGTACTTC. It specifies CASSASSGYEQYF.

The CDR3 coding sequence is TGTGCCATCAGTGGTGGTGATTCACCCCTCCACTTT. It codes for CAISGGDSPLHF. The chain has TRBV10-3 and TRBJ1-6, with D unclear. V was pared by 4 bases and J by 8 bases, with 6 bases between. CDR1 is ENHRY, CDR2 SYGVKD, per germline. The CDR3 totals 12 residues.

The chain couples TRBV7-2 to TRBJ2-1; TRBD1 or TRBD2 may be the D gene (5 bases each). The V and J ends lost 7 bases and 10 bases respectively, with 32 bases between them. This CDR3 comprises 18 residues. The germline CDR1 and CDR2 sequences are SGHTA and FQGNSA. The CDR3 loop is CASTLLPTMGPDYYEQFF. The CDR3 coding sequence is TGTGCCAGCACCCTACTACCGACTATGGGGCCCGACTATTACGAGCAGTTCTTC.

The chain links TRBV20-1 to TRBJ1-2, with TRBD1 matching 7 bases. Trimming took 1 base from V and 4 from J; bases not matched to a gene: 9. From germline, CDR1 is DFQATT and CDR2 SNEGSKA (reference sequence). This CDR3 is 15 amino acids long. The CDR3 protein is CSARANDRVVYGYTF. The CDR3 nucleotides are TGCAGTGCTAGAGCCAATGACAGGGTGGTCTATGGCTACACCTTC.

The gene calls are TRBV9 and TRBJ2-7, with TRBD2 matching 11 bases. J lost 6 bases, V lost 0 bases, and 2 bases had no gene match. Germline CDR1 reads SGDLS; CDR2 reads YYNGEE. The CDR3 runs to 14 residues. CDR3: CASSVASGRFEQYF. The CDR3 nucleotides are TGTGCCAGCAGCGTAGCTAGCGGGAGGTTCGAGCAGTACTTC. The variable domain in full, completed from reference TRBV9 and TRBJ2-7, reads DSGVTQTPKHLITATGQRVTLRCSPRSGDLSVYWYQQSLDQGLQFLIQYYNGEERAKGNILERFSAQQFPDLHSELNLSSLELGDSALYFCASSVASGRFEQYFGPGTRLTVT.

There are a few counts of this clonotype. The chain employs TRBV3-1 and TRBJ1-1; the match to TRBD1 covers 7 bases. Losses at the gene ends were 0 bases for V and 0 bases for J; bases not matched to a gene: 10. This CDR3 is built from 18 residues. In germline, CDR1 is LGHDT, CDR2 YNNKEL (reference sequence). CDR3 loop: CASSQEVGQPSMNTEAFF. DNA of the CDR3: TGTGCCAGCAGCCAAGAGGTGGGACAGCCCAGTATGAACACTGAAGCTTTCTTT.

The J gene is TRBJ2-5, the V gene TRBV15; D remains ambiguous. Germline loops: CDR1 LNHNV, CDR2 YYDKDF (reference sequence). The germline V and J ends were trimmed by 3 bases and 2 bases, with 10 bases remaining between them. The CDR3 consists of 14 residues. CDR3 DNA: TGTGCCACCAGCAGGACACGGTCGCAAGAGACCCAGTACTTC. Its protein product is CATSRTRSQETQYF.

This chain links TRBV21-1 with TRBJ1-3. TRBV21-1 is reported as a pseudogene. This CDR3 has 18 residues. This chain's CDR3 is CASSKADGPKSSGNTIYF. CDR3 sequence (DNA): TGTGCCAGCAGCAAAGCGGATGGGCCCAAGAGCTCTGGAAACACCATATATTTT.

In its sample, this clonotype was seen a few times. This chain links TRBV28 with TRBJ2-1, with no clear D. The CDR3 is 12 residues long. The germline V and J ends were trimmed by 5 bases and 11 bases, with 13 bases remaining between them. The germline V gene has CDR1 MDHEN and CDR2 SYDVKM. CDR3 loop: CASSTSGRQQFF. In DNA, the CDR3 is TGTGCCAGCAGTACCTCCGGGCGTCAGCAGTTCTTC.

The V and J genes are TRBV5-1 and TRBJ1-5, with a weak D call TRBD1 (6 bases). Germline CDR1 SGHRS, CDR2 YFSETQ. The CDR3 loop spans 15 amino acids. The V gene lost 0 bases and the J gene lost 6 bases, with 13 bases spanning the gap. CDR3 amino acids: CASSLDGRGSQPQHF. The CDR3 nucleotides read TGCGCCAGCAGCTTGGACGGCAGGGGTTCTCAGCCCCAGCATTTT.

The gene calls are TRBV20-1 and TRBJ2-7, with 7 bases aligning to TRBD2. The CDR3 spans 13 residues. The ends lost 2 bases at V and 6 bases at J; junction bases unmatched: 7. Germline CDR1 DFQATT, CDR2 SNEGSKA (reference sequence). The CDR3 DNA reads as TGCAGTGCTAGATTAGCGGGTGCCGGCGAGCAGTACTTC. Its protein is CSARLAGAGEQYF.

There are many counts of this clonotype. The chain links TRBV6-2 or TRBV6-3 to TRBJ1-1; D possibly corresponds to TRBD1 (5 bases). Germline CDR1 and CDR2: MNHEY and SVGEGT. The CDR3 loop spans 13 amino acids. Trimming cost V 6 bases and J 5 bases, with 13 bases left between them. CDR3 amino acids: CASRDSGGTEAFF. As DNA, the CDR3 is TGTGCCAGCAGAGACAGCGGGGGGACTGAAGCTTTCTTT.

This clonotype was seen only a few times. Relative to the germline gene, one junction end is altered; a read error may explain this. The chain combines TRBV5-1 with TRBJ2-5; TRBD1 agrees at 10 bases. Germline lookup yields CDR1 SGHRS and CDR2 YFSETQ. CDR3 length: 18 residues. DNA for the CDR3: TGCGCCAACAGCTCAAGAACTACCGGGACAGGGGCCCAAGAGACCCAGTACTTC. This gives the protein CANSSRTTGTGAQETQYF.

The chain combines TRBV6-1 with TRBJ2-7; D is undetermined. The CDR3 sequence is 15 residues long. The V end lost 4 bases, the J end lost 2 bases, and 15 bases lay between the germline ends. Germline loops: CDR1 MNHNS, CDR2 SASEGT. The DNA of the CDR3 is TGTGCCAGCAGTGGCTCCGTAGGTCCCGCCTACGAGCAGTACTTC. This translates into CASSGSVGPAYEQYF.

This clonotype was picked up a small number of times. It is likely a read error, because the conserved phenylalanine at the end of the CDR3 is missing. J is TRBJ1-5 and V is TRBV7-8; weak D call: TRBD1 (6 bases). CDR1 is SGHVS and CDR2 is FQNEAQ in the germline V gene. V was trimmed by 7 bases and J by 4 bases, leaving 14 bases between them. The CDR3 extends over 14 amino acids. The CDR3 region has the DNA TGTGCCAGCAACCCTGGGGGGGCGAATCAGCCCCAGCATCTT. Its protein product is CASNPGGANQPQHL.

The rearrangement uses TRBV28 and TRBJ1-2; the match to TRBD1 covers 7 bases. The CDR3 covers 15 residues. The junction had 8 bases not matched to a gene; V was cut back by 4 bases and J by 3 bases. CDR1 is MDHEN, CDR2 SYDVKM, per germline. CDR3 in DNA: TGTGCCAGCAGTTACCCCCGACAGGGAGACTATGGCTACACCTTC. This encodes CASSYPRQGDYGYTF.

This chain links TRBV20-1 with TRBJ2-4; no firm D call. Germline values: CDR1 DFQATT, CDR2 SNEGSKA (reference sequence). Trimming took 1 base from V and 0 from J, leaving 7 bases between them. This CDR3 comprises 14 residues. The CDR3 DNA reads TGCAGTGCTAGAGTCAAAATAGCCAAAAACATTCAGTACTTC. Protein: CSARVKIAKNIQYF.

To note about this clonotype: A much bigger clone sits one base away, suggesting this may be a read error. CDR3 nucleotide sequence: TGCGCCAGCAGCTTGGGAGACTCCAAAAACAGTCAGTACTTC. Its protein is CASSLGDSKNSQYF. The chain couples TRBV5-1 to TRBJ2-4; D is undetermined. This CDR3 has 14 residues. Germline CDR1 is SGHRS and CDR2 is YFSETQ.

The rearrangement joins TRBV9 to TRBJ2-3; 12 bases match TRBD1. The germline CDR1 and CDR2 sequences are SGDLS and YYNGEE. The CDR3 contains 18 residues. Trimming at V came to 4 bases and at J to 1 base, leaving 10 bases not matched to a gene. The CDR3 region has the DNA TGTGCCAGCAGCTCGGGACAGGGGGCCATTTCTGGCACAGATACGCAGTATTTT. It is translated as CASSSGQGAISGTDTQYF.

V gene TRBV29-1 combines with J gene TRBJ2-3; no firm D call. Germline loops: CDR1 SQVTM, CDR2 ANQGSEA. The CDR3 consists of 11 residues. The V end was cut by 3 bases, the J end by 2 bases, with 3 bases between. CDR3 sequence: CSVDLTDTQYF. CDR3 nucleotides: TGCAGCGTTGATCTCACAGATACGCAGTATTTT.

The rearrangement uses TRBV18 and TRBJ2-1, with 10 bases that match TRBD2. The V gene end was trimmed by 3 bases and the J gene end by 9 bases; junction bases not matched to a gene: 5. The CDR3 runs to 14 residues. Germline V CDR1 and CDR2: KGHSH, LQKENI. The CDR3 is CASSPASGSGEQFF. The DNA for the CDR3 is TGTGCCAGCTCACCTGCTAGCGGGAGCGGTGAGCAGTTCTTC.

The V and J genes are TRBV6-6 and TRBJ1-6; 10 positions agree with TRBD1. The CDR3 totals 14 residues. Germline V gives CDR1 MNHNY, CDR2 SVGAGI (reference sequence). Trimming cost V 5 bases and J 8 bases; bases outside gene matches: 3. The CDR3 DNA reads TGTGCCAGCAGTGGGGACAGGGGAGATTCACCCCTCCACTTT. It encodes CASSGDRGDSPLHF.

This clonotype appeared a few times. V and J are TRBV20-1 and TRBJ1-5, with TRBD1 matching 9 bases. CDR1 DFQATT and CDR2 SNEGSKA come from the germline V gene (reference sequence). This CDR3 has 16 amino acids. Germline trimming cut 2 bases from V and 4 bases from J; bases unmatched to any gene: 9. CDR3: CSARSYLGTGNQPQHF. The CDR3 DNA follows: TGCAGTGCTAGATCGTATTTGGGGACAGGGAATCAGCCCCAGCATTTT.